The 15 T cell receptor beta chains below come from one sample, sequenced in a study of blood T cell repertoires in COVID-19. Using immunoSEQ multiplex PCR, the repertoire was profiled, and TCRdb retains in-frame clones only, with some absent. The sample includes hundreds of thousands of clones, roughly 80% of them seen just once. Sequenced input: peripheral blood. The receptors originated from a woman aged 80 or over with acute or convalescent COVID-19.

This chain joins TRBV4-1 and TRBJ2-1, with no clear D. The CDR3 totals 13 residues. Looked up from germline, CDR1 is MGHRA and CDR2 is YSYEKL. V shed 0 bases and J shed 10 bases, with 10 bases lying between them. CDR3 coding DNA: TGCGCCAGCAGCCAAGAGGTCGACGGGGAGCAGTTCTTC. Residues: CASSQEVDGEQFF.

The count of this clone is one. This chain connects TRBV11-3 to TRBJ2-3; the match to TRBD1 covers 9 bases. CDR1 and CDR2 (germline): SGHNT, YENEEA. V lost 5 bases and J lost 1; bases outside the gene matches: 7. The CDR3 sequence is 16 residues long. The CDR3 DNA follows: TGTGCCAGCAGCCCGGGACAGGGTAGCGGCACAGATACGCAGTATTTT. It encodes CASSPGQGSGTDTQYF.

The chain is built from TRBV24-1 and TRBJ1-5; 7 bases map to TRBD1. The CDR3 length is 15 residues. After removal of 6 bases from V and 4 bases from J, the junction contained 8 bases not matched to a gene. Germline V gene lookup returns CDR1 KGHDR and CDR2 SFDVKD. The CDR3 is CATSTRDRGNQPQHF. The CDR3 DNA sequence: TGTGCCACCAGTACCCGGGACAGAGGAAATCAGCCCCAGCATTTT.

V and J are TRBV19 and TRBJ1-5, with 8 positions matching TRBD1. Germline V gene lookup returns CDR1 LNHDA and CDR2 SQIVND (reference sequence). With 4 bases clipped from V and 5 bases from J, the junction kept 4 bases outside the gene matches. The length of the CDR3 is 14 residues. The CDR3 loop is CASSTTGGHQPQHF. CDR3 coding DNA: TGTGCCAGTAGTACAACAGGGGGTCATCAGCCCCAGCATTTT.

V and J are TRBV2 and TRBJ2-1; 7 nucleotides line up with TRBD2. With V trimmed by 8 bases and J by 0 bases, 4 bases remained unmatched. The CDR3 runs to 14 residues. From germline, CDR1 is SNHLY and CDR2 FYNNEI. CDR3: CASQGGSSYNEQFF. The CDR3 coding sequence is TGTGCCAGCCAAGGCGGGAGCTCCTACAATGAGCAGTTCTTC.

The genes are TRBV6-6 and TRBJ1-1, with 8 bases that match TRBD1. Germline CDR1 MNHNY, CDR2 SVGAGI (reference sequence). With V trimmed by 6 bases and J by 5 bases, 8 bases remained unmatched. CDR3 length: 14 residues. The chain's CDR3 is CASSRQGKGTEAFF. Written as DNA, the CDR3 is TGTGCCAGCAGCAGACAGGGGAAGGGGACTGAAGCTTTCTTT.

The chain couples TRBV5-4 to TRBJ1-1; weak D call: TRBD1 (5 bases). CDR3 length: 16 amino acids. Trimming left V 4 bases short and J 0 bases short, with 16 bases between. The germline V gene has CDR1 SGHNT and CDR2 YYREEE (reference sequence). CDR3 in DNA: TGTGCCAGCAGCCCAACAGGATCGAGGATGAACACTGAAGCTTTCTTT. It is translated as CASSPTGSRMNTEAFF.

The V gene is TRBV2, the J gene TRBJ2-3, with TRBD2 matching 8 bases. The V segment lost 2 bases and the J segment 6 bases; nucleotides outside the gene matches: 10. This CDR3 has 16 residues. Germline values: CDR1 SNHLY, CDR2 FYNNEI. This CDR3 is CASSEISGGVRDTQYF. The CDR3 nucleotides are TGTGCCAGCAGTGAAATCAGCGGGGGAGTCCGGGATACGCAGTATTTT.

This clone came up once. This rearrangement joins TRBV15 to TRBJ2-5; maybe TRBD1 (5 bases). The germline V gene encodes CDR1 LNHNV and CDR2 YYDKDF (reference sequence). This CDR3 has 14 residues. Deletions cut 1 base from V and 3 bases from J, with 9 bases between. CDR3 nucleotides: TGTGCCACCAGCAGAGCAAGGGGAAAAGAGACCCAGTACTTC. The encoded protein is CATSRARGKETQYF.

This clone was seen a few times. J is TRBJ2-1 and V is TRBV28, with D possibly TRBD1 on 5 matching bases. The CDR3 loop spans 15 amino acids. Germline CDR1 MDHEN, CDR2 SYDVKM. V was shortened by 3 bases and J by 9 bases, with 18 bases between the two germline ends. The CDR3: CASSLKGPAQTEQFF. For the CDR3, the DNA is TGTGCCAGCAGTTTGAAGGGGCCGGCTCAGACTGAGCAGTTCTTC.

The V and J genes are TRBV5-1 and TRBJ2-5; 7 nucleotides match TRBD1. The CDR3 spans 12 residues. Germline V gene sequence: CDR1 SGHRS, CDR2 YFSETQ. J was trimmed by 5 bases and V by 2 bases; bases with no gene match: 0. As DNA, the CDR3 is TGCGCCAGCAGCTTACAGGGGGAGACCCAGTACTTC. It specifies CASSLQGETQYF.

J is TRBJ1-1 and V is TRBV4-2; TRBD1 might be the D (5 bases). The germline gives CDR1 LGHNA, CDR2 YNFKEQ. Trimming left V 0 bases short and J 6 bases short, with 20 bases between. CDR3 size: 17 residues. CDR3 sequence (DNA): TGTGCCAGCAGCCAAGATGGTCTTGCAGGGTTGTCCTCTGAAGCTTTCTTT. Its translation: CASSQDGLAGLSSEAFF.

The J gene is TRBJ2-5, the V gene TRBV2; 10 nucleotides agree with TRBD2. This CDR3 has 17 residues. Germline trimming cut 6 bases from V and 3 bases from J; bases unmatched to any gene: 13. Germline V lookup: CDR1 SNHLY, CDR2 FYNNEI. The CDR3 loop is CASRRGLAGVPEETQYF. The CDR3 region has the DNA TGTGCCAGCAGGAGGGGGCTAGCGGGGGTACCCGAAGAGACCCAGTACTTC.

The rearrangement links TRBV5-1 to TRBJ1-2; D uncertain. Germline CDR1 SGHRS, CDR2 YFSETQ. The V gene lost 0 bases and the J gene lost 8 bases, with 11 bases spanning the gap. CDR3 length equals 13 residues. CDR3 nucleotides: TGCGCCAGCAGCTTGGACAGACCTCGGGGCTACACCTTC. It yields the protein CASSLDRPRGYTF.

The genes are TRBV10-3 and TRBJ1-6; no reliable D call. Germline lookup yields CDR1 ENHRY and CDR2 SYGVKD. The V gene lost 2 bases and the J gene lost 7 bases, with 6 bases spanning the gap. The CDR3 is 13 residues long. The CDR3 protein is CAISEVSNSPLHF. The CDR3 DNA follows: TGTGCCATCAGTGAGGTGTCAAATTCACCCCTCCACTTT.